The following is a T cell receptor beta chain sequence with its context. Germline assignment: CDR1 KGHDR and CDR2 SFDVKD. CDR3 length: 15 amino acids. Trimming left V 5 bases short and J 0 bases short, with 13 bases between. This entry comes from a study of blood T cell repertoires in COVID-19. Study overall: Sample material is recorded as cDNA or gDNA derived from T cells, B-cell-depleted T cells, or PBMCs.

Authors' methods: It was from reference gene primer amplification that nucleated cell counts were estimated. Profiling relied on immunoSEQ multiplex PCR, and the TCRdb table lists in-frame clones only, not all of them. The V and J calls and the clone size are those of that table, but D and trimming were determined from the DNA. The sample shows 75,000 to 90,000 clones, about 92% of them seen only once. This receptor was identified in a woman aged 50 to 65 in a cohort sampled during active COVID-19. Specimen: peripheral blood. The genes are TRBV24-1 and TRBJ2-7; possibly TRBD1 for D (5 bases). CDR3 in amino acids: CATSVGVPPSYEQYF. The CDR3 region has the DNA TGTGCCACCAGTGTAGGGGTCCCCCCCTCCTACGAGCAGTACTTC.